The TCR beta chain under discussion was sequenced for a study of OX40 agonist ivuxolimab in advanced cancers. Points from the study as a whole: Both blood CD4+ and CD8+ T cells showed clonal growth by week 6 at 0.1 to 3.0 mg/kg.

Only in-frame clones appear in the TCRdb table, and some are missing; sequencing was by immunoSEQ multiplex PCR. The table shows about 48,000 clones, with 85% to 90% occurring only once. In regard to this clone: Its matching antigen is unknown.

The CDR3 totals 13 residues. Between the trimmed V and J ends, which lost 2 bases and 5 bases, there was a span of 9 bases. The germline V gene encodes CDR1 MNHNY and CDR2 SVGAGI (reference sequence). The genes are TRBV6-6 and TRBJ2-5; D ambiguous. This sequence was found in an adult with an advanced solid tumor such as melanoma, head and neck, liver or kidney cancer. This specimen consisted of CD4+ or CD8+ T cells sorted from blood, obtained in a trial of the OX40 agonist ivuxolimab. Here the CDR3 reads CASSYTRTETQYF. Written as DNA, the CDR3 is TGTGCCAGCAGTTACACCCGAACGGAGACCCAGTACTTC.